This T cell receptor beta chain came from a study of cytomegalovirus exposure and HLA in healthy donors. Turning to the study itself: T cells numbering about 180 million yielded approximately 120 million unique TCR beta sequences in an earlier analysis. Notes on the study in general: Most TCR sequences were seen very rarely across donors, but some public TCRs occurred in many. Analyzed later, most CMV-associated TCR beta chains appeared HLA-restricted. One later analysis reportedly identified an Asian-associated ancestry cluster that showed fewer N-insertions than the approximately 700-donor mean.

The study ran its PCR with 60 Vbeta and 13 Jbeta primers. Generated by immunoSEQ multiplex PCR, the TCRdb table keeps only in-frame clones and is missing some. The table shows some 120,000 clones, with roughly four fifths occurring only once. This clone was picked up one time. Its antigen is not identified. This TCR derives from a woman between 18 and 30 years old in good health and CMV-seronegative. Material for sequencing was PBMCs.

The CDR3 loop is CASSLQAGTEAFF. In DNA form, the CDR3 reads TGTGCCAGCAGTTTACAGGCGGGTACTGAAGCTTTCTTT. This chain uses TRBV27 with TRBJ1-1; D remains unclear. The germline gives CDR1 MNHEY, CDR2 SMNVEV (reference sequence). The CDR3 totals 13 residues. V was shortened by 2 bases and J by 5 bases, with 9 bases between the two germline ends.